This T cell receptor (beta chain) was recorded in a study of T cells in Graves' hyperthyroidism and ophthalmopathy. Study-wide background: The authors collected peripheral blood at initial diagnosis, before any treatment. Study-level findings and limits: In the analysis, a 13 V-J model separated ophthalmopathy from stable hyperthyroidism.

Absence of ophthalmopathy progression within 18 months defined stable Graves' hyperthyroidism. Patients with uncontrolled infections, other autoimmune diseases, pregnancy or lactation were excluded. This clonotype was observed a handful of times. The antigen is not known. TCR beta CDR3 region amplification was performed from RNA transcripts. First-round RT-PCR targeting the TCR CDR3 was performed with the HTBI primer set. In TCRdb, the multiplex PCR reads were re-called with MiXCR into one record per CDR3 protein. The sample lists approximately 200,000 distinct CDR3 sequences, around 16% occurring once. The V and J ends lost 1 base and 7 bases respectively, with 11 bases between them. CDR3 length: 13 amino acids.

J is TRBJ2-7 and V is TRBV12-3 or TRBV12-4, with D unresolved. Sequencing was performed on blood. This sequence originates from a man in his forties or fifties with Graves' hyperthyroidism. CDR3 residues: CASSLGGTGEQYF. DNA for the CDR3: TGTGCCAGCAGTTTAGGGGGAACCGGGGAGCAGTACTTC.